The 30 T cell receptor beta chains reported below all come from one sample, sequenced in a study of T cell changes during pregnancy in multiple sclerosis. Profiling relied on immunoSEQ multiplex PCR, and the TCRdb table lists in-frame clones only, not all of them. The sample contains tens of thousands of clones, around 94% of which appear only once. Sequenced here: peripheral blood, sampled in the third trimester of pregnancy. The receptors derive from a female donor with multiple sclerosis, enrolled in a pregnancy study.

This clone was seen only once. J is TRBJ1-2 and V is TRBV6-5, with TRBD1 as a possible D gene (5 bases). CDR1 and CDR2 from the germline V gene are MNHEY and SVGAGI. V dropped 2 bases and J dropped 3 bases, with 10 bases sitting between them. The CDR3 spans 14 residues. Written as DNA, the CDR3 is TGTGCCAGCAGTTACGGGGGGACGGACTATGGCTACACCTTC. As protein: CASSYGGTDYGYTF.

The chain couples TRBV10-1 to TRBJ1-1, with TRBD1 matching 7 bases. The trim removed 0 bases at V and 1 base at J, leaving 11 bases unmatched. Germline V CDR1 and CDR2: WNHNN, SYGVQD (reference sequence). The CDR3 loop spans 18 amino acids. The CDR3 DNA reads as TGCGCCAGCAGTGAGTCGGAGGGGGCAGGGTCGACGAACACTGAAGCTTTCTTT. Its translation is CASSESEGAGSTNTEAFF.

The rearrangement links TRBV11-3 to TRBJ2-5, with 12 nucleotides matching TRBD1. CDR3 size: 17 residues. In germline, CDR1 is SGHNT, CDR2 YENEEA. With 1 base clipped from V and 2 bases from J, the junction kept 5 bases outside the gene matches. DNA for the CDR3: TGTGCCAGCAGCTTAGGGGGGACAGGGGGCGTTCAAGAGACCCAGTACTTC. This gives the protein CASSLGGTGGVQETQYF.

The J gene is TRBJ1-1, the V gene TRBV19; 11 bases fit TRBD1. This CDR3 region has 16 residues. Germline-derived CDR1 and CDR2 are LNHDA and SQIVND (reference sequence). V shed 7 bases and J 5 bases; nucleotides not matched to a gene: 12. CDR3 sequence: CASTSQDRGLWTEAFF. DNA of the CDR3: TGTGCCAGTACATCCCAGGACAGGGGGCTGTGGACTGAAGCTTTCTTT.

V gene TRBV11-2 combines with J gene TRBJ1-6; TRBD1 aligns across 9 bases. The germline V gene encodes CDR1 SGHAT and CDR2 FQNNGV. This CDR3 region has 15 residues. Trimming cost V 3 bases and J 10 bases; bases outside gene matches: 7. CDR3 loop: CASSFLDRGQSPLHF. For the CDR3, the DNA is TGTGCCAGCAGCTTTCTGGACAGGGGCCAATCACCCCTCCACTTT.

The rearrangement uses TRBV4-3 and TRBJ2-3, with D unresolved. The CDR3 covers 15 residues. The germline V gene has CDR1 LGHNA and CDR2 YSLEER. V lost 5 bases to trimming and J lost 2 bases, with 14 bases between them. The CDR3 nucleotides read TGCGCCAGCAGCGTTACCGGGTCCCTCACAGATACGCAGTATTTT. Protein product: CASSVTGSLTDTQYF.

The J gene is TRBJ2-7, the V gene TRBV27, with TRBD1 matching over 8 bases. J gave up 2 bases and V 5 bases, and 5 bases lay outside the gene matches. The CDR3 contains 14 residues. Germline V gives CDR1 MNHEY, CDR2 SMNVEV (reference sequence). The CDR3 is CASSLRTGPYEQYF. The DNA for the CDR3 is TGTGCCAGCAGTCTCAGGACAGGGCCCTACGAGCAGTACTTC.

The rearrangement uses TRBV18 and TRBJ2-7, with D maybe TRBD1 (5 bases). The CDR3 has 14 residues. Germline V gives CDR1 KGHSH, CDR2 LQKENI. V lost 5 bases to trimming and J lost 1 base, with 12 bases between them. CDR3 loop: CASSADSMSYEQYF. The CDR3 nucleotides read TGTGCCAGCTCAGCCGACAGCATGTCCTACGAGCAGTACTTC.

This clone was found a few times. The V and J genes are TRBV7-3 and TRBJ2-5; 9 bases agree with TRBD1. This CDR3 has 16 amino acids. Per germline, CDR1 SGHTA and CDR2 FQGTGA. The V gene end was trimmed by 0 bases and the J gene end by 6 bases; junction bases not matched to a gene: 8. CDR3 sequence: CASSLTGGTGWKTQYF. The DNA for the CDR3 is TGTGCCAGCAGCTTAACAGGGGGGACAGGGTGGAAGACCCAGTACTTC.

The J gene is TRBJ1-2, the V gene TRBV18; TRBD1 matches 8 bases. CDR3 length: 15 amino acids. Germline V CDR1 and CDR2: KGHSH, LQKENI. V shed 6 bases, J shed 4 bases, and the junction held 10 bases outside the gene matches. CDR3 sequence reads: CASSPRTGLGYGYTF. The CDR3 DNA reads as TGTGCCAGCTCTCCTCGGACAGGGCTTGGCTATGGCTACACCTTC. Full variable domain (outside the CDR3, taken from reference TRBV18 and TRBJ1-2): NAGVMQNPRHLVRRRGQEARLRCSPMKGHSHVYWYRQLPEEGLKFMVYLQKENIIDESGMPKERFSAEFPKEGPSILRIQQVVRGDSAAYFCASSPRTGLGYGYTFGSGTRLTVV.

The chain links TRBV18 to TRBJ2-2; D remains ambiguous. Trimming removed 6 bases at V and 6 bases at J, with 14 bases between. The CDR3 covers 14 residues. Germline V gene data show CDR1 as KGHSH and CDR2 as LQKENI. This CDR3 is CASSPPSVAGELFF. DNA for the CDR3: TGTGCCAGCTCTCCCCCCAGTGTCGCCGGGGAGCTGTTTTTT.

The chain uses TRBV5-4 and TRBJ1-2; D is possibly TRBD1 (6 bases). The ends were cut back, 2 bases at V and 4 bases at J, with 15 bases in the middle. CDR3 length: 15 amino acids. In germline, CDR1 is SGHNT, CDR2 YYREEE (reference sequence). The CDR3 reads CASSLSSGGAYGYTF. CDR3 in DNA: TGTGCCAGCAGCTTATCATCGGGGGGCGCCTATGGCTACACCTTC.

The chain links TRBV7-2 to TRBJ1-1, with 10 bases lining up with TRBD1. V shed 1 base, J shed 11 bases, and the junction held 7 bases outside the gene matches. Germline V gene data show CDR1 as SGHTA and CDR2 as FQGNSA. The CDR3 has 14 amino acids. CDR3 in amino acids: CASSLEVGQGKAFF. In nucleotides, the CDR3 is TGTGCCAGCAGCTTAGAGGTGGGACAGGGGAAGGCTTTCTTT.

This clone showed up just once. The J gene is TRBJ2-1, the V gene TRBV7-2; possible D gene TRBD2, 7 bases. Trimming took 4 bases from V and 4 from J, leaving 14 bases between them. The germline V gene encodes CDR1 SGHTA and CDR2 FQGNSA. CDR3 length: 15 amino acids. CDR3 sequence reads: CASSSTGGPYNEQFF. For the CDR3, the DNA is TGTGCCAGCAGCTCCACGGGGGGCCCTTACAATGAGCAGTTCTTC.

The chain employs TRBV9 and TRBJ2-7; 7 bases are shared with TRBD1. CDR1 is SGDLS and CDR2 is YYNGEE in the germline V gene. The CDR3 has 16 amino acids. V lost 4 bases, J lost 3 bases, and 13 bases stayed unmatched. The DNA of the CDR3 is TGTGCCAGCAGCCCTAGCCCCGGGACAGCTAACTACGAGCAGTACTTC. Translation: CASSPSPGTANYEQYF.

This chain connects TRBV19 to TRBJ1-5, with 10 bases aligning to TRBD1. V shed 6 bases and J 0 bases; nucleotides not matched to a gene: 14. CDR1 and CDR2 (germline): LNHDA, SQIVND (reference sequence). The length of the CDR3 is 19 residues. CDR3: CASRSQPGTGDYSNQPQHF. CDR3 in DNA: TGTGCCAGTAGGAGCCAACCCGGGACAGGGGATTATAGCAATCAGCCCCAGCATTTT.

A single count supports this clone. The chain recombines TRBV7-2 with TRBJ2-2; 10 nucleotides match TRBD1. The trim removed 5 bases at V and 0 bases at J, leaving 3 bases unmatched. The CDR3 has 16 residues. Germline V gene sequence: CDR1 SGHTA, CDR2 FQGNSA. In nucleotides, the CDR3 is TGTGCCAGCAGCAGGGACAGGGGTCCGAACACCGGGGAGCTGTTTTTT. Translating gives CASSRDRGPNTGELFF. The full variable domain, completed using reference TRBV7-2 and TRBJ2-2, is GAGVSQSPSNKVTEKGKDVELRCDPISGHTALYWYRQSLGQGLEFLIYFQGNSAPDKSGLPSDRFSAERTGGSVSTLTIQRTQQEDSAVYLCASSRDRGPNTGELFFGEGSRLTVL.

The chain links TRBV7-9 to TRBJ1-2; 9 nucleotides agree with TRBD1. Germline V lookup: CDR1 SEHNR, CDR2 FQNEAQ (reference sequence). Losses at the gene ends were 0 bases for V and 3 bases for J; bases not matched to a gene: 5. The CDR3 loop spans 16 amino acids. The CDR3, as DNA: TGTGCCAGCAGCTTAGCGCCGGGACAGGGTGACTATGGCTACACCTTC. Translation gives CASSLAPGQGDYGYTF.

The chain links TRBV2 to TRBJ2-7; perhaps TRBD2 as D (6 bases). The germline CDR1 and CDR2 sequences are SNHLY and FYNNEI. V shed 7 bases and J shed 6 bases, with 13 bases lying between them. The CDR3 covers 12 residues. The CDR3, as DNA: TGTGCCAGCATGGGGGGAGCACGCGAGCAGTACTTC. This encodes CASMGGAREQYF.

This clone has just one count. V usage is TRBV18 and J usage is TRBJ2-5, with D possibly matching TRBD2 (5 bases). The ends were cut back, 2 bases at V and 5 bases at J, with 21 bases in the middle. In germline, CDR1 is KGHSH, CDR2 LQKENI. The CDR3 consists of 17 residues. CDR3: CASSPFEASPLAETQYF. In DNA form, the CDR3 reads TGTGCCAGCTCACCATTTGAGGCTAGCCCACTCGCGGAGACCCAGTACTTC. The full variable domain, completed using reference TRBV18 and TRBJ2-5, is NAGVMQNPRHLVRRRGQEARLRCSPMKGHSHVYWYRQLPEEGLKFMVYLQKENIIDESGMPKERFSAEFPKEGPSILRIQQVVRGDSAAYFCASSPFEASPLAETQYFGPGTRLLVL.

The chain employs TRBV23-1 and TRBJ2-7, with D unresolved. TRBV23-1 is an ORF; its function is uncertain. The CDR3 loop spans 14 amino acids. V lost 2 bases, J lost 6 bases, and 14 bases lay in between. The CDR3 coding sequence is TGCGCCAGCAGTCAACTCCTATCACCCCGCGAGCAGTACTTC. Protein: CASSQLLSPREQYF.

The V call is TRBV19, the J call TRBJ2-5; D gene uncertain. The CDR3 has 14 amino acids. Germline V gene lookup returns CDR1 LNHDA and CDR2 SQIVND (reference sequence). Between the trimmed V and J ends, which lost 3 bases and 0 bases, there was a span of 8 bases. As DNA, the CDR3 is TGTGCCAGTAGTATCGGAGCTCACCAAGAGACCCAGTACTTC. Translating gives CASSIGAHQETQYF.

The chain employs TRBV4-1 and TRBJ1-4; 9 bases are shared with TRBD1. Germline V gene sequence: CDR1 MGHRA, CDR2 YSYEKL. V lost 6 bases, J lost 5 bases, and 1 base stayed unmatched. The CDR3 is 13 residues long. The CDR3 loop reads CASRGTGNEKLFF. The CDR3 DNA reads as TGCGCCAGCAGAGGGACAGGGAATGAAAAACTGTTTTTT.

This rearrangement joins TRBV18 to TRBJ2-1, with D tentatively TRBD1 (7 bases). Germline CDR1 reads KGHSH; CDR2 reads LQKENI. The CDR3 is 17 residues long. Trimming shortened V by 3 bases and J by 0 bases, and 15 bases separated the two germline ends. The CDR3 nucleotides are TGTGCCAGCTCACCCTACGCAGGGGGAGGCTCCTACAATGAGCAGTTCTTC. Translating gives CASSPYAGGGSYNEQFF.

A few counts support this clone. The chain couples TRBV15 to TRBJ1-4, with 10 bases fitting TRBD1. The CDR3 has 16 amino acids. J gave up 6 bases and V 0 bases, and 4 bases lay outside the gene matches. Germline CDR1 LNHNV, CDR2 YYDKDF (reference sequence). DNA for the CDR3: TGTGCCACCAGCAGAGAGACAGGGGGCGGTTATGAAAAACTGTTTTTT. Amino acids: CATSRETGGGYEKLFF.

The chain links TRBV15 to TRBJ2-7; TRBD1 matches 9 bases. The V gene end was trimmed by 0 bases and the J gene end by 3 bases; junction bases not matched to a gene: 3. The germline gives CDR1 LNHNV, CDR2 YYDKDF (reference sequence). The CDR3 totals 15 residues. As DNA, the CDR3 is TGTGCCACCAGCAGAGATCCGGGACAGGGCTACGAGCAGTACTTC. As protein: CATSRDPGQGYEQYF.

This clone has a single count. V gene TRBV7-2 combines with J gene TRBJ2-1; D is ambiguous. Trimming cost V 4 bases and J 4 bases, with 20 bases left between them. This CDR3 has 17 amino acids. Germline V gives CDR1 SGHTA, CDR2 FQGNSA. The CDR3: CASSSLGIGSRYNEQFF. The CDR3 DNA follows: TGTGCCAGCAGCTCGCTAGGTATCGGCTCAAGATACAATGAGCAGTTCTTC. The full variable domain, completed using reference TRBV7-2 and TRBJ2-1, is GAGVSQSPSNKVTEKGKDVELRCDPISGHTALYWYRQSLGQGLEFLIYFQGNSAPDKSGLPSDRFSAERTGGSVSTLTIQRTQQEDSAVYLCASSSLGIGSRYNEQFFGPGTRLTVL.

The chain uses TRBV11-3 and TRBJ2-1; D is unclear. The CDR3 is 12 residues long. Trimming took off 1 base at V and 12 bases at J, with 10 bases between the two ends. Germline V gene sequence: CDR1 SGHNT, CDR2 YENEEA. The CDR3 bases are TGTGCCAGCAGCTTAGGGGCCTTCGGGCAGTTCTTC. Translation gives CASSLGAFGQFF.

The chain couples TRBV2 to TRBJ2-3; TRBD2 matches 12 bases. The trim removed 8 bases at V and 11 bases at J, leaving 23 bases unmatched. Germline V CDR1 and CDR2: SNHLY, FYNNEI. There are 18 residues in the CDR3. The CDR3 spells CASGKRPSTSGSTRMQYF. The CDR3 DNA is TGTGCCAGCGGAAAACGGCCTTCGACTAGCGGGAGTACGAGGATGCAGTATTTT.

The chain joins TRBV27 to TRBJ2-1; 8 nucleotides agree with TRBD2. This CDR3 has 17 amino acids. CDR1 MNHEY and CDR2 SMNVEV come from the germline V gene (reference sequence). Trimming took 3 bases from V and 2 from J; bases not matched to a gene: 9. CDR3 nucleotide sequence: TGTGCCAGCAGTTTTGGTAAAGGACTAGCCCCCTACAATGAGCAGTTCTTC. Residues: CASSFGKGLAPYNEQFF.